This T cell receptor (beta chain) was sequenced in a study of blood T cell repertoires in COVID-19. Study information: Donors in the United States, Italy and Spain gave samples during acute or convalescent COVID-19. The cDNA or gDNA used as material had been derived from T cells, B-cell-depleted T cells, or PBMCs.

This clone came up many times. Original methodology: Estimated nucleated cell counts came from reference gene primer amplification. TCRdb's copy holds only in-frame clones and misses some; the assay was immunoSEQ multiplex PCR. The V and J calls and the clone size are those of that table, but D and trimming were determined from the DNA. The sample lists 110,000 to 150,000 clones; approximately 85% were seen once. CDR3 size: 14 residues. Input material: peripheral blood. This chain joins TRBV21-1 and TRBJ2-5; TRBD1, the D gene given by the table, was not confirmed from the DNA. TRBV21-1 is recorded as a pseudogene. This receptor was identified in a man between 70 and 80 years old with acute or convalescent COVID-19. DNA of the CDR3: TGTGCCAGCACCTCAGACAGGGGGCAAGAGACCCAGTACTTC. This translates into CASTSDRGQETQYF.